This T cell receptor beta chain derives from a study of human CD8 memory T cell subsets. Findings and limits, study-wide: When compared with each other, stem-like memory and precursor exhausted T cell repertoires showed minimal overlap.

CDR3 length equals 13 residues. CDR1 MNHEY and CDR2 SVGAGI come from the germline V gene. Note on this clonotype: No antigen is known for it.

By UMI-labeled 5' RACE, the TCR beta libraries were made. TCRdb reprocessed the 5' RACE reads and stores each CDR3 protein as one record, lacking DNA. The sample table sets out around 19,000 distinct CDR3 sequences. TSTEM, the stem-like memory CD8+ T cells, were CCR7+ PD-1- TIGIT-. Negative magnetic separation was used for the enrichment of total CD8+ T cells. RNA was isolated from duplicate vials, each containing around 140,000 sorted CD8+ T cells, for every subset. The clonotype originates from a human donor in good health. The sequenced sample consisted of CD8+ stem-like memory T cells (TSCM and TCM) sorted from PBMCs. The subset was: stem-like memory CD8 T cells (TSTEM), CCR7+ PD-1- TIGIT-. The V call is TRBV6-5, the J call TRBJ1-1. Here the CDR3 reads CASSYSSKGEAFF.